A selection of T cell receptor beta chains follows, all from one sample in a study of T cells after yellow fever vaccination. TCRdb redid the calling of the 5' RACE reads with MiXCR, one entry per CDR3 protein. This sample has 150,000 to 200,000 distinct CDR3 sequences; roughly 6.2% occur once, and the top ten carry about 2.7%. The specimen comprised CD4+ T cells sorted from PBMCs, sampled on the day of the first yellow fever vaccination. The receptors come from a man between 18 and 35 years old who received the YFV17D yellow fever vaccine. Both conserved end residues are part of each CDR3. The size field is filled for only some rows; it gives once, few, many or a size class.

CASSHPRREAYEQYF TRBV4-1 15 TRBJ2-7 NA
CASSIRQAFEHTKPQHF TRBV19 17 TRBJ1-5 few
CASSPGGRGAYEQYF TRBV28 15 TRBJ2-7 many
CASSSAWGRGTEAFF TRBV5-6 15 TRBJ1-1 many
CASSKGTAYNSPLHF TRBV9 15 TRBJ1-6 few
CASSLDFPGNTIYF TRBV5-1 14 TRBJ1-3 many
CASRSLGSTGAGELFF TRBV7-2 16 TRBJ2-2 many
CASSFSVGVQETQYF TRBV5-1 15 TRBJ2-5 few
CASGYTAYQPQHF TRBV6-2/TRBV6-3 13 TRBJ1-5 many
CASSPNRPWKPSLVGEQYF TRBV27 19 TRBJ2-7 many
CASSRVGTRSYNEQFF TRBV11-2 16 TRBJ2-1 many
CASVLREQETQYF TRBV18 13 TRBJ2-5 few
CASSLAGSFGLFF TRBV5-4 13 TRBJ2-2 few
CASSLGGLNTGELFF TRBV5-6 15 TRBJ2-2 many
CASSRGGANEQFF TRBV5-4 13 TRBJ2-1 many
CASSRGGVNTGELFF TRBV5-4 15 TRBJ2-2 NA
CATSDPPQTGELFF TRBV24-1 14 TRBJ2-2 NA
CAGSPGLAASTDTQYF TRBV2 16 TRBJ2-3 NA
CASSEAQNYGYTF TRBV6-1 13 TRBJ1-2 few
CASSLGDRGSGEKLFF TRBV5-1 16 TRBJ1-4 few
CASSQVSLHNEKLFF TRBV4-1 15 TRBJ1-4 many
CASSFGRTDTQYF TRBV7-2 13 TRBJ2-3 few
CASSPRTGKATDTQYF TRBV12-3/TRBV12-4 16 TRBJ2-3 many
CASRLGPVTEAFF TRBV6-2/TRBV6-3 13 TRBJ1-1 few
CASSRDRVGTDTQYF TRBV27 15 TRBJ2-3 NA
CASSEAGRANQETQYF TRBV2 16 TRBJ2-5 many
CASSPGGLGSYNEQFF TRBV5-1 16 TRBJ2-1 NA